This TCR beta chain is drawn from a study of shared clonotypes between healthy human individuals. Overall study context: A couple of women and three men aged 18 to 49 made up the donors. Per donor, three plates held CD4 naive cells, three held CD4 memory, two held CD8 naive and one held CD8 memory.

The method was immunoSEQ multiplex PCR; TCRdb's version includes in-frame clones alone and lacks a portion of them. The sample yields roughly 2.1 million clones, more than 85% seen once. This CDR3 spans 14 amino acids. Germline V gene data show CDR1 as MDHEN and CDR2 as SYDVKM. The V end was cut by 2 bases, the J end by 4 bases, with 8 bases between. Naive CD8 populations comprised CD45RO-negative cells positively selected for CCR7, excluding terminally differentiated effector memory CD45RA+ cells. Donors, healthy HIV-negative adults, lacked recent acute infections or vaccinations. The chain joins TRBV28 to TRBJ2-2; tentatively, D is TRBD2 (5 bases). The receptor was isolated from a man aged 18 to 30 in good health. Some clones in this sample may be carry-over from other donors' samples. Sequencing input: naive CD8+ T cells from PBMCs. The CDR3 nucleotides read TGTGCCAGCAGTTTAGGGCGGGCCACCGGGGAGCTGTTTTTT. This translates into CASSLGRATGELFF.